These 17 T cell receptor beta chains were all obtained from the same sample, sequenced in a study of blood T cell repertoires in COVID-19 (dated by TCRdb to the early 2020s). The method was the immunoSEQ multiplex PCR assay. TCRdb mirrors the immuneACCESS table, restricted to in-frame sequences. Some clones are absent from its copies; in checked studies, under half trace to an unresolved V gene, and the reason for the others is unknown. The sample records some 20,000 clones, about 88% of which are singletons. In total, the top ten clones hold around 9.9% of the sample. Sequenced sample: peripheral blood. Source of these receptors: a human donor in a cohort sampled during active COVID-19.

This clone occurred a few times. The rearrangement links TRBV3-1 (or the pseudogene TRBV3-2) to TRBJ2-7, with D perhaps TRBD1 (6 bases). The CDR3 runs 13 residues. The V end lost 4 bases, the J end lost 2 bases, and 9 bases lay between the germline ends. Germline V lookup: CDR1 LGHDT, CDR2 YNNKEL (reference sequence). This CDR3 is CASSRRGTYEQYF. The DNA for the CDR3 is TGTGCCAGCAGCCGCAGGGGTACCTACGAGCAGTACTTC.

This chain links TRBV28 with TRBJ2-1; 8 nucleotides agree with TRBD2. The J segment lost 5 bases and the V segment lost 3 bases, leaving 6 bases of the junction unmatched. This CDR3 region has 15 residues. The germline gives CDR1 MDHEN, CDR2 SYDVKM. The chain's CDR3 is CASSFNGGRNNEQFF. CDR3 sequence (DNA): TGTGCCAGCAGTTTTAACGGCGGGAGGAACAATGAGCAGTTCTTC.

The rearrangement joins TRBV14 to TRBJ2-3; 9 bases fit TRBD2. Germline V lookup: CDR1 SGHDN, CDR2 FVKESK. The CDR3 is 17 amino acids. J was trimmed by 5 bases and V by 1 base; bases with no gene match: 10. The CDR3 coding sequence is TGTGCCAGCAGCCAAGGCGGTCGACTAGCGGCTGAAGATACGCAGTATTTT. Its translation is CASSQGGRLAAEDTQYF.

This clone was seen a handful of times. The V and J genes are TRBV29-1 and TRBJ1-3, with 7 bases fitting TRBD1. The CDR3 consists of 16 residues. With V trimmed by 1 base and J by 0 bases, 6 bases remained unmatched. CDR1 and CDR2 (germline): SQVTM, ANQGSEA. CDR3 sequence: CSVEAGGQFSGNTIYF. The CDR3 region has the DNA TGCAGCGTTGAAGCTGGGGGACAGTTCTCTGGAAACACCATATATTTT.

The chain employs TRBV5-1 and TRBJ1-4; D perhaps matches TRBD1 (5 bases). The CDR3 sequence is 19 residues long. V was trimmed by 0 bases and J by 2 bases, leaving 20 bases between them. Germline loops: CDR1 SGHRS, CDR2 YFSETQ. CDR3 amino acids: CASSLESSRGFGTNEKLFF. The CDR3 coding sequence is TGCGCCAGCAGCTTGGAATCCAGTAGGGGTTTTGGGACTAATGAAAAACTGTTTTTT.

This clone was observed once. The chain links TRBV7-2 to TRBJ1-1, with TRBD1 matching 10 bases. With 4 bases clipped from V and 6 bases from J, the junction kept 5 bases outside the gene matches. This CDR3 spans 14 amino acids. Germline values: CDR1 SGHTA, CDR2 FQGNSA. Here the CDR3 reads CASSSDRGRAEAFF. The CDR3 DNA reads as TGTGCCAGCAGCTCGGACAGGGGGAGGGCTGAAGCTTTCTTT. The entire variable domain, with the rest obtained from reference TRBV7-2 and TRBJ1-1, is as follows: GAGVSQSPSNKVTEKGKDVELRCDPISGHTALYWYRQSLGQGLEFLIYFQGNSAPDKSGLPSDRFSAERTGGSVSTLTIQRTQQEDSAVYLCASSSDRGRAEAFFGQGTRLTVV.

The V and J genes are TRBV9 and TRBJ2-2; 9 bases align to TRBD1. The CDR3 loop spans 16 amino acids. The ends lost 4 bases at V and 2 bases at J; junction bases unmatched: 6. CDR1 and CDR2 (germline): SGDLS, YYNGEE. CDR3 in amino acids: CASSIRDRANTGELFF. CDR3 in DNA: TGTGCCAGCAGCATCCGGGACAGGGCAAACACCGGGGAGCTGTTTTTT.

V usage is TRBV30 and J usage is TRBJ2-7, with D maybe TRBD1 (6 bases). The CDR3 is made up of 11 amino acids. Germline V lookup: CDR1 GTSNPN, CDR2 SVGIG (reference sequence). The V end was cut by 5 bases, the J end by 5 bases, with 10 bases between. CDR3 sequence (DNA): TGTGCCTGGTCTAACAGGGACGAGCAGTACTTC. It specifies CAWSNRDEQYF.

The chain recombines TRBV24-1 with TRBJ2-2, with a possible D match to TRBD1 (6 bases). There are 13 residues in the CDR3. V lost 5 bases, J lost 4 bases, and 7 bases lay in between. CDR1 is KGHDR, CDR2 SFDVKD, per germline. CDR3 nucleotide sequence: TGTGCCACCAGTGGCAGGGGCACCGGGGAGCTGTTTTTT. It is translated as CATSGRGTGELFF.

This chain uses TRBV28 with TRBJ1-5, with unresolved D. V was pared by 6 bases and J by 2 bases, with 5 bases between. This CDR3 is 12 amino acids long. Germline V lookup: CDR1 MDHEN, CDR2 SYDVKM. CDR3 bases: TGTGCCAGCAGCCGTGGCAATCAGCCCCAGCATTTT. Its protein is CASSRGNQPQHF.

The gene calls are TRBV7-9 and TRBJ1-2; 7 bases are a match to TRBD1. The germline V gene encodes CDR1 SEHNR and CDR2 FQNEAQ (reference sequence). J gave up 6 bases and V 4 bases, and 11 bases lay outside the gene matches. CDR3 length equals 15 residues. The CDR3 is CASSSGQSRADGYTF. The CDR3 nucleotides are TGTGCCAGCAGCTCGGGACAGTCGAGAGCTGATGGCTACACCTTC.

The chain has TRBV28 and TRBJ1-5; 10 bases line up with TRBD1. The CDR3 has 15 amino acids. V trimming: 5 bases; J trimming: 6 bases; junction bases outside the gene matches: 7. Germline V lookup: CDR1 MDHEN, CDR2 SYDVKM. In nucleotides, the CDR3 is TGTGCCAGCAGTGCGGGGACAGGGGAGAGTCAGCCCCAGCATTTT. This gives the protein CASSAGTGESQPQHF.

With respect to this clone: The sample has other DNA sequences that encode this CDR3 too. This rearrangement joins TRBV2 to TRBJ2-1; TRBD1 matches at 12 bases. J was trimmed by 8 bases and V by 5 bases; bases with no gene match: 4. The CDR3 has 14 amino acids. Per germline, CDR1 SNHLY and CDR2 FYNNEI. The CDR3 region has the DNA TGTGCCAGCAGTCGGGACAGGGGGCGCGATGAGCAGTTCTTC. This encodes CASSRDRGRDEQFF.

The chain joins TRBV5-4 to TRBJ2-3, with D unclear. The V end lost 2 bases, the J end lost 4 bases, and 5 bases lay between the germline ends. From germline, CDR1 is SGHNT and CDR2 YYREEE (reference sequence). This CDR3 region has 12 residues. CDR3 protein: CASSFIADTQYF. In DNA form, the CDR3 reads TGTGCCAGCAGCTTCATAGCAGATACGCAGTATTTT.

The rearrangement links TRBV19 to TRBJ1-4; D is perhaps TRBD1 (5 bases). Germline values: CDR1 LNHDA, CDR2 SQIVND (reference sequence). CDR3 length: 14 residues. Between the trimmed V and J ends, which lost 5 bases and 3 bases, there was a span of 10 bases. The DNA of the CDR3 is TGTGCCAGTAGTCGCAGGGATCCTAATGAAAAACTGTTTTTT. Its protein is CASSRRDPNEKLFF.

The V call is TRBV6-4, the J call TRBJ2-2; 11 bases agree with TRBD2. Germline CDR1 reads MRHNA; CDR2 reads SNTAGT. V lost 5 bases, J lost 0 bases, and 5 bases stayed unmatched. The CDR3 covers 17 residues. The CDR3: CASSTGTSGTNTGELFF. CDR3 nucleotide sequence: TGTGCCAGCAGTACCGGGACTAGCGGCACGAACACCGGGGAGCTGTTTTTT.

V is TRBV5-1 and J is TRBJ2-7; weak D call: TRBD2 (6 bases). Germline V lookup: CDR1 SGHRS, CDR2 YFSETQ. Trimming removed 5 bases from V and 4 bases from J, with 16 bases in between. This CDR3 region has 14 residues. The CDR3 region is CASRPRDSGYEQYF. For the CDR3, the DNA is TGCGCCAGCAGACCCCGTGATAGCGGATACGAGCAGTACTTC.